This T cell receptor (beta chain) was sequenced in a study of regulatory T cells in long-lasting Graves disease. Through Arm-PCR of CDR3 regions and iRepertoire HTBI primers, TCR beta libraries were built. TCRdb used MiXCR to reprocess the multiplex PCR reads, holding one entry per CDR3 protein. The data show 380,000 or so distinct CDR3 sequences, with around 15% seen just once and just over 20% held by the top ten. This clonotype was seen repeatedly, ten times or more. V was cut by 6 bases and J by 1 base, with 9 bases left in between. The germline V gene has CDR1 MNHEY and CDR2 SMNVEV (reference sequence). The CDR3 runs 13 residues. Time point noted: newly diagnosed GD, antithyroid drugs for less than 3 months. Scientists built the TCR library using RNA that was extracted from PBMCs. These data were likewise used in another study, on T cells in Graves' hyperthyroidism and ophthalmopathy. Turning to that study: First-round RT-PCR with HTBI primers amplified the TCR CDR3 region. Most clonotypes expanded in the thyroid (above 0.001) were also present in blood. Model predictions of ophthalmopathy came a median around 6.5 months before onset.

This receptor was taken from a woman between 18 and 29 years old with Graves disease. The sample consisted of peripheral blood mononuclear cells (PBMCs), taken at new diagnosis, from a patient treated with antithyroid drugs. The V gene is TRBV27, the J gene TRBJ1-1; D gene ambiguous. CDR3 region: CASSLSENTEAFF. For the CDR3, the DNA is TGTGCCAGCAGCTTGTCGGAGAACACTGAAGCTTTCTTT.